This T cell receptor (beta chain) originates from a study of blood T cell repertoires in COVID-19. Study details: Samples came from the United States, Italy and Spain, spanning acute and convalescent COVID-19.

Method: immunoSEQ multiplex PCR; TCRdb's copy keeps in-frame clones and lacks some. The sample holds about 280,000 clones, about 88% seen once. The germline V gene has CDR1 DFQATT and CDR2 SNEGSKA (reference sequence). This CDR3 contains 11 residues. The germline V and J ends were trimmed by 6 bases and 1 base, with 7 bases remaining between them. Regarding this clone: Within the sample, other DNA sequences also encode this same CDR3.

The chain is built from TRBV20-1 and TRBJ2-7; D remains unclear. This TCR was recovered from a woman in her thirties with COVID-19, enrolled during active disease. The sample comprised peripheral blood. This chain's CDR3 is CSAYRSYEQYF. The DNA for the CDR3 is TGCAGTGCCTACCGATCCTACGAGCAGTACTTC.